These 18 T cell receptor beta chains originate from one sample sequenced in a study of blood T cells in healthy people across ages. Combining a sample-barcoded 5' primer with a J-beta primer mix, a second PCR ran for about 6 to 11 cycles. TCRdb analysed the 5' RACE reads with MiXCR anew, one entry per CDR3 protein. This table has 750,000 to 950,000 distinct CDR3 sequences, 53% appearing once. Sequencing was carried out using blood. Source of these receptors: an elderly man in good health.

The V call is TRBV20-1, the J call TRBJ2-7; 7 nucleotides match TRBD1. The trim removed 7 bases at V and 2 bases at J, leaving 5 bases unmatched. Germline CDR1 is DFQATT and CDR2 is SNEGSKA (reference sequence). The CDR3 extends over 12 amino acids. The CDR3 DNA is TGCAGTGGCCGGGACAGTGCCTACGAGCAGTACTTC. Amino acid sequence: CSGRDSAYEQYF.

The gene calls are TRBV6-1 and TRBJ2-5; 12 bases are shared with TRBD2. The closer fit of TRBJ2-7 to the DNA end suggests the J call may be wrong. CDR3 length: 15 residues. In germline, CDR1 is MNHNS, CDR2 SASEGT. Here the CDR3 reads CASTSGRAAQYEQYF. CDR3 DNA sequence: TGTGCCAGCACTAGCGGGAGGGCTGCTCAGTACGAGCAGTACTTC.

The chain joins TRBV20-1 to TRBJ2-7; D is possibly TRBD2 (5 bases). The CDR3 is 13 amino acids. V gave up 0 bases and J gave up 5 bases, with 11 bases separating them. Per the germline V gene, CDR1 is DFQATT and CDR2 is SNEGSKA (reference sequence). The CDR3 region has the DNA TGCAGTGCTAGAGAGCCGGGGTGGGACGAGCAGTACTTC. Translating gives CSAREPGWDEQYF.

The chain recombines TRBV6-2 or TRBV6-3 with TRBJ2-1; TRBD2 aligns across 15 bases. The CDR3 runs to 18 residues. CDR1 and CDR2 from the germline V gene are MNHEY and SVGEGT. Trimming removed 0 bases from V and 4 bases from J; junction bases left unmatched: 4. This chain's CDR3 is CASSYSSGLAGGYNEQFF. CDR3 DNA: TGTGCCAGCAGTTACTCATCGGGACTAGCGGGAGGATACAATGAGCAGTTCTTC.

The V gene is TRBV15, the J gene TRBJ2-3; D gene ambiguous. The CDR3 covers 14 residues. V was clipped by 0 bases and J by 0 bases, with 4 bases between them. The germline V gene has CDR1 LNHNV and CDR2 YYDKDF (reference sequence). This CDR3 reads CATSRDLSTDTQYF. The CDR3 nucleotides read TGTGCCACCAGCAGAGATCTCAGCACAGATACGCAGTATTTT.

The CDR3 region is CASSEGWGAGAKNIQYF. The CDR3 nucleotides are TGTGCCAGCAGTGAAGGTTGGGGGGCGGGGGCCAAAAACATTCAGTACTTC. This chain links TRBV25-1 with TRBJ2-4; either TRBD1 or TRBD2 may supply D (6 bases each). This CDR3 spans 17 amino acids. V lost 2 bases and J 1 base, leaving 15 bases between the germline ends. Germline CDR1 is MGHDK and CDR2 is SYGVNS.

The chain employs TRBV3-1 and TRBJ2-1, with D tentatively TRBD1 or TRBD2 (5 bases each). The CDR3 length is 12 residues. The germline V gene encodes CDR1 LGHDT and CDR2 YNNKEL (reference sequence). Trimming left V 4 bases short and J 12 bases short, with 13 bases between. CDR3: CASSPIGTPQFF. CDR3 DNA sequence: TGTGCCAGCAGCCCAATCGGGACCCCGCAGTTCTTC.

This rearrangement joins TRBV30 to TRBJ2-4; D not resolved. The DNA end is more similar to TRBJ2-7, so the J call may be wrong. CDR1 is GTSNPN, CDR2 SVGIG, per germline (reference sequence). The CDR3 length is 12 residues. The CDR3 DNA follows: TGTGCCTGGAGGAACCTGGCTTACGAGCAGTACTTC. Encoded protein: CAWRNLAYEQYF.

A word on this clonotype: The junction differs from germline at one of its ends, possibly a read error. For the CDR3, the DNA is TGCAGCGTTGAAGATGGAAGAAGGGTGGGACATGGGGTGTTGGATGAGCGGTTCTTC. This sequence encodes CSVEDGRRVGHGVLDERFF. The rearrangement joins TRBV29-1 to TRBJ2-1, with a possible D match to TRBD1 (6 bases). Germline loops: CDR1 SQVTM, CDR2 ANQGSEA. The CDR3 runs to 19 residues.

The chain is built from TRBV6-2 or TRBV6-3 and TRBJ2-4; 9 bases are a match to TRBD2. The end of the DNA fits TRBJ2-7 better, so the J call may be wrong. Per the germline V gene, CDR1 is MNHEY and CDR2 is SVGEGT. This CDR3 is 15 amino acids long. In nucleotides, the CDR3 is TGTGCCAGCAGTTACCAGCCTAGCGGGATAAGCGAGCAGTACTTC. It codes for CASSYQPSGISEQYF.

This clonotype was observed a few times. The chain joins TRBV9 to TRBJ2-7; 13 bases are shared with TRBD2. V was clipped by 1 base and J by 7 bases; unmatched bases: 5. Looked up from germline, CDR1 is SGDLS and CDR2 is YYNGEE. This CDR3 contains 15 residues. CDR3: CASSVTPGLAGEQYF. DNA of the CDR3: TGTGCCAGCAGCGTAACCCCGGGACTAGCGGGAGAGCAGTACTTC.

The chain links TRBV7-2 to TRBJ2-7; D call uncertain. CDR1 and CDR2 from the germline V gene are SGHTA and FQGNSA. The V end was cut by 3 bases, the J end by 4 bases, with 10 bases between. This CDR3 region has 13 residues. CDR3 in DNA: TGTGCCAGCAGCTTTCAGCTCGGGTACGAGCAGTACTTC. It codes for CASSFQLGYEQYF.

This chain connects TRBV4-1 to TRBJ2-6; D call uncertain. The CDR3 loop spans 14 amino acids. Looked up from germline, CDR1 is MGHRA and CDR2 is YSYEKL. The germline V and J ends were trimmed by 4 bases and 5 bases, with 9 bases remaining between them. This CDR3 reads CASSRGVWANVLTF. The CDR3 DNA reads TGCGCCAGCAGCCGTGGGGTCTGGGCCAACGTCCTGACTTTC.

This clonotype was detected many times. The rearrangement uses TRBV12-3 or TRBV12-4 and TRBJ2-5, with D perhaps assigned TRBD1 or TRBD2 (5 bases each). The CDR3 totals 14 residues. V was cut by 0 bases and J by 5 bases, with 10 bases left in between. CDR3 DNA sequence: TGTGCCAGCAGTTTAGCGGGCTGGGGGGAGACCCAGTACTTC. Translating it yields CASSLAGWGETQYF.

V and J are TRBV9 and TRBJ1-3; weak D call: TRBD1 (5 bases). In germline, CDR1 is SGDLS, CDR2 YYNGEE. The ends were cut back, 4 bases at V and 0 bases at J, with 11 bases in the middle. The CDR3 is made up of 15 amino acids. This CDR3 is CASSRDADSGNTIYF. The CDR3 DNA follows: TGTGCCAGCAGCCGGGACGCTGACTCTGGAAACACCATATATTTT.

The rearrangement uses TRBV20-1 and TRBJ1-1, with no clear D. CDR1 DFQATT and CDR2 SNEGSKA come from the germline V gene (reference sequence). The length of the CDR3 is 11 residues. V dropped 3 bases and J dropped 7 bases, with 9 bases sitting between them. The CDR3 DNA sequence: TGCAGTGCTAGTGGGCAGGTTGAAGCTTTCTTT. Protein: CSASGQVEAFF.

The DNA of the CDR3 is TGTGCCAGCAAGAAGGGGACAGGGGTGGACAATGAGCAGTACTTC. Encoded protein: CASKKGTGVDNEQYF. The J gene is TRBJ2-7, the V gene TRBV3-1, with 10 bases that match TRBD1. The length of the CDR3 is 15 residues. The germline gives CDR1 LGHDT, CDR2 YNNKEL (reference sequence). J gave up 7 bases and V 7 bases, and 13 bases lay outside the gene matches.

This chain connects TRBV5-1 to TRBJ2-1; TRBD1 agrees at 8 bases. The V gene end was trimmed by 4 bases and the J gene end by 8 bases; junction bases not matched to a gene: 8. Germline values: CDR1 SGHRS, CDR2 YFSETQ. The CDR3 covers 14 residues. DNA of the CDR3: TGCGCCAGCAGCGCCCGACAGGGGCCGGATGAGCAGTTCTTC. Translated, it gives CASSARQGPDEQFF.